The present T cell receptor (beta chain) was sequenced within a study of beta chain features in type 1 diabetes. TCRB transcripts that were expressed got sequenced, as all of the isolated RNA had been reverse transcribed. This table comes from immunoSEQ multiplex PCR, and its TCRdb copy is limited to in-frame clones, with some not included. The repertoire holds 150,000 to 180,000 clones, with roughly 8.1% as singletons. Trimming cost V 5 bases and J 6 bases; bases outside gene matches: 7. The CDR3 is made up of 14 amino acids. Per germline, CDR1 SEHNR and CDR2 FQNEAQ (reference sequence). General study points: PCR might pick shorter templates more often, in the same way for patients and controls.

Note on this clone: No antigen is known for it.

The J gene is TRBJ2-1, the V gene TRBV7-9; 7 bases are shared with TRBD2. The TCR was taken from a man younger than 35 in good health. Source material: central memory CD4+ T cells from blood. CDR3 amino acids: CASSPLTSSNEQFF. CDR3 sequence (DNA): TGTGCCAGCAGCCCATTGACTAGCTCCAATGAGCAGTTCTTC.